The 24 T cell receptor beta chains in this list originate from one sample, sequenced in a study of human T cells and chemical hapten exposure. TCRdb redid the calling of the RACE reads with MiXCR, one entry per CDR3 protein. The sample records 300,000 to 350,000 distinct CDR3 sequences, approximately 6.3% being singletons. The time point was: patch test 1, 2 weeks after DPC sensitization. Treatment indicated: therapeutic diphenylcyclopropenone sensitization with weekly scalp DPC. The sample in question was whole blood, obtained in connection with sensitization to the hapten diphenylcyclopropenone (DPC). Receptors originate from a woman aged 18-29 years with alopecia areata. Some clones in this sample may be carry-over from other donors' samples.

In this sample, this clonotype turned up many times. This rearrangement joins TRBV12-3 or TRBV12-4 to TRBJ2-1; D not resolved. The CDR3 length is 13 residues. V lost 6 bases and J 4 bases, leaving 10 bases between the germline ends. CDR3 protein: CASSPSRYNEQFF. CDR3 nucleotides: TGTGCCAGCAGCCCATCAAGATACAATGAGCAGTTCTTC.

This clonotype has a single count. This may stem from a read error, because a much larger clone lies one nucleotide away. The J gene is TRBJ2-3, the V gene TRBV20-1, with unresolved D. The CDR3 runs to 12 residues. In germline, CDR1 is DFQATT, CDR2 SNEGSKA (reference sequence). CDR3 sequence (DNA): TGCAGTGCAGCTGGCTCCACAGATACGCAGGATTTT. This gives the protein CSAAGSTDTQDF.

The rearrangement uses TRBV12-3 or TRBV12-4 and TRBJ1-2; a possible D gene is TRBD1 (5 bases). This CDR3 comprises 14 residues. Between the trimmed V and J ends, which lost 3 bases and 4 bases, there was a span of 12 bases. CDR3 loop: CASSFSDRSYGYTF. Written as DNA, the CDR3 is TGTGCCAGCAGTTTTAGCGACAGATCCTATGGCTACACCTTC.

The V call is TRBV27, the J call TRBJ1-1, with D tentatively TRBD1 (5 bases). CDR3 length: 15 residues. Germline V gene data show CDR1 as MNHEY and CDR2 as SMNVEV (reference sequence). The ends were cut back, 4 bases at V and 5 bases at J, with 17 bases in the middle. The CDR3 is CASSSLREKGTEAFF. CDR3 sequence (DNA): TGTGCCAGCAGTTCCCTCAGGGAAAAGGGGACTGAAGCTTTCTTT.

The chain uses TRBV6-5 and TRBJ2-7; 10 bases are shared with TRBD1. Looked up from germline, CDR1 is MNHEY and CDR2 is SVGAGI. The CDR3 runs 15 residues. V was clipped by 4 bases and J by 6 bases; unmatched bases: 9. The CDR3 nucleotides are TGTGCCAGCAGTTCCTCGGACAGGGGGAGAGGCGAGCAGTACTTC. Residues: CASSSSDRGRGEQYF.

This clonotype has just a few counts. The chain carries TRBV20-1 and TRBJ1-5, with 7 bases that match TRBD1. Germline V gives CDR1 DFQATT, CDR2 SNEGSKA (reference sequence). The CDR3 is 14 amino acids. V shed 6 bases, J shed 1 base, and the junction held 6 bases outside the gene matches. The CDR3 sequence: CSARQGVSNQPQHF. CDR3 nucleotide sequence: TGCAGTGCCAGACAGGGAGTAAGCAATCAGCCCCAGCATTTT.

V is TRBV6-1 and J is TRBJ1-5, with D possibly being TRBD1 (6 bases). The CDR3 is 14 residues long. Germline loops: CDR1 MNHNS, CDR2 SASEGT. V was shortened by 8 bases and J by 0 bases, with 11 bases between the two germline ends. CDR3 bases: TGTGCCAGCTGGGACACATTTAGCAATCAGCCCCAGCATTTT. Protein product: CASWDTFSNQPQHF.

There are a few counts of this clonotype. This chain links TRBV24-1 with TRBJ2-2; TRBD1 matches 8 bases. J was trimmed by 5 bases and V by 3 bases; bases with no gene match: 7. Germline V gene data show CDR1 as KGHDR and CDR2 as SFDVKD. The CDR3 spans 16 residues. For the CDR3, the DNA is TGTGCCACCAGTGATCTAGGACAGGGCTGGACCGGGGAGCTGTTTTTT. Its protein product is CATSDLGQGWTGELFF.

The chain couples TRBV29-1 to TRBJ1-2; D gene unclear. V was shortened by 0 bases and J by 7 bases, with 9 bases between the two germline ends. The CDR3 totals 12 residues. Germline V lookup: CDR1 SQVTM, CDR2 ANQGSEA. Here the CDR3 DNA reads TGCAGCGTTGAAGATGGGTTAGTTGGCTACACCTTC. It encodes CSVEDGLVGYTF.

This clonotype was recorded many times. The chain has TRBV10-3 and TRBJ2-3; 9 positions match TRBD2. V lost 0 bases, J lost 1 base, and 5 bases stayed unmatched. The CDR3 has 17 residues. Per germline, CDR1 ENHRY and CDR2 SYGVKD. The CDR3 loop is CAISESGLAGGTDTQYF. The DNA of the CDR3 is TGTGCCATCAGTGAGTCGGGCTTAGCGGGAGGCACAGATACGCAGTATTTT.

This clonotype was observed many times. V and J are TRBV12-3 or TRBV12-4 and TRBJ2-7; perhaps D is TRBD1 or TRBD2 (5 bases each). Trimming stripped 5 bases from V and 4 bases from J, with 15 bases between. The CDR3 covers 14 residues. The DNA for the CDR3 is TGTGCCAGCAGTCCCGCCAGGGACCCATACGAGCAGTACTTC. It is translated as CASSPARDPYEQYF.

This clonotype was detected once. The chain is built from TRBV24-1 and TRBJ2-1; maybe TRBD1 (6 bases). Trimming pared 3 bases from V and 7 bases from J, leaving 12 bases between. Germline lookup yields CDR1 KGHDR and CDR2 SFDVKD. The CDR3 consists of 14 residues. CDR3 protein: CATSDPTGSNEQFF. The CDR3, as DNA: TGTGCCACCAGTGATCCTACAGGGAGTAATGAGCAGTTCTTC.

The DNA of the CDR3 is TGTGCCAGCAGCTTAGATGATCAATCTGGGACAAGGGCTTCACCCCTCCACTTT. Protein product: CASSLDDQSGTRASPLHF. The genes are TRBV7-2 and TRBJ1-6, with D perhaps matching TRBD1 (6 bases). Germline assignment: CDR1 SGHTA and CDR2 FQGNSA. The CDR3 is made up of 18 amino acids. Trimming took 1 base from V and 9 from J, leaving 22 bases between them. The full variable domain, with the rest looked up from reference TRBV7-2 and TRBJ1-6, is GAGVSQSPSNKVTEKGKDVELRCDPISGHTALYWYRQSLGQGLEFLIYFQGNSAPDKSGLPSDRFSAERTGGSVSTLTIQRTQQEDSAVYLCASSLDDQSGTRASPLHFGNGTRLTVT.

This clonotype was seen ten or more times. The V gene is TRBV6-6, the J gene TRBJ2-3, with D uncertain. V lost 4 bases, J lost 1 base, and 9 bases lay in between. This CDR3 is 14 amino acids long. From germline, CDR1 is MNHNY and CDR2 SVGAGI (reference sequence). Here the CDR3 reads CASSSGGRTDTQYF. For the CDR3, the DNA is TGTGCCAGCAGTTCGGGCGGTCGCACAGATACGCAGTATTTT.

This clonotype has a count of ten or more. The V gene is TRBV6-2 or TRBV6-3, the J gene TRBJ2-3; 7 bases are shared with TRBD1. The CDR3 has 17 residues. Looked up from germline, CDR1 is MNHEY and CDR2 is SVGEGT. The J segment lost 6 bases and the V segment lost 5 bases, leaving 17 bases of the junction unmatched. The CDR3 region is CASSRSGTAKYWDTQYF. CDR3 nucleotide sequence: TGTGCCAGCAGTCGCTCCGGGACAGCGAAATACTGGGATACGCAGTATTTT.

Details on this clonotype: This sequence may be a read error, since a much larger clone differs from it by one base. This CDR3 fails to terminate in the conserved phenylalanine or tryptophan, so it likely reflects a read error. The chain joins TRBV5-6 to TRBJ2-1, with TRBD2 matching 9 bases. The CDR3 length is 13 residues. The germline CDR1 and CDR2 sequences are SGHDT and YYEEEE. V lost 4 bases to trimming and J lost 6 bases; unmatched junction nucleotides: 2. The CDR3 reads CASSLLAGNEQFL. The CDR3 coding sequence is TGTGCCAGCAGCCTACTAGCGGGCAATGAGCAGTTCCTC.

This clonotype has just a few counts. The chain uses TRBV27 and TRBJ1-2; D not resolved. V was trimmed by 5 bases and J by 1 base, leaving 17 bases between them. CDR1 is MNHEY, CDR2 SMNVEV, per germline (reference sequence). The CDR3 is 16 residues long. CDR3: CASSPPPSAGNYGYTF. DNA of the CDR3: TGTGCCAGCAGTCCACCCCCAAGTGCGGGTAACTATGGCTACACCTTC.

The sample holds many counts of this clonotype. The CDR3 sequence is CASSLSGQKSPLHF. DNA for the CDR3: TGCGCCAGCAGCTTATCGGGACAGAAGTCACCCCTCCACTTT. The chain is built from TRBV5-1 and TRBJ1-6; 7 nucleotides line up with TRBD1. This CDR3 has 14 residues. V dropped 2 bases and J dropped 10; count of bases not matched to a gene: 6. Germline CDR1 SGHRS, CDR2 YFSETQ.

The rearrangement links TRBV6-5 to TRBJ2-3; D may be TRBD1 or TRBD2 (5 bases each). V shed 4 bases and J shed 9 bases, with 11 bases lying between them. In germline, CDR1 is MNHEY, CDR2 SVGAGI. The length of the CDR3 is 12 residues. CDR3 sequence (DNA): TGTGCCAGCAGTTCGGGCCGGGGCACGCAGTATTTT. It is translated as CASSSGRGTQYF.

Many counts were recorded for this clonotype. V and J are TRBV29-1 and TRBJ2-5; D remains ambiguous. Trimming left V 4 bases short and J 4 bases short, with 16 bases between. Per germline, CDR1 SQVTM and CDR2 ANQGSEA. The CDR3 covers 14 residues. This CDR3 is CSVAIGQVGETQYF. As DNA, the CDR3 is TGCAGCGTTGCTATCGGTCAGGTTGGAGAGACCCAGTACTTC.

V usage is TRBV7-9 and J usage is TRBJ1-2, with D tentatively TRBD1 (5 bases). V lost 5 bases and J 7 bases, leaving 20 bases between the germline ends. CDR1 and CDR2 (germline): SEHNR, FQNEAQ (reference sequence). The CDR3 consists of 15 residues. This CDR3 is CASSPLLLTVTGYTF. The CDR3 nucleotides read TGTGCCAGCAGCCCGCTCCTTTTGACAGTTACTGGCTACACCTTC.

This clonotype was observed at least ten times. This sequence joins TRBV3-1 and TRBJ2-7; 13 positions agree with TRBD2. This CDR3 region has 14 residues. Germline V CDR1 and CDR2: LGHDT, YNNKEL (reference sequence). The junction had 0 bases not matched to a gene; V was cut back by 3 bases and J by 4 bases. The DNA of the CDR3 is TGTGCCAGCAGCCAGACTAGCGGGAGGTACGAGCAGTACTTC. Translated, it gives CASSQTSGRYEQYF.

This clonotype was counted ten times or more. The chain uses TRBV10-3 and TRBJ2-5; D gene ambiguous. V gave up 3 bases and J gave up 1 base, with 6 bases separating them. The CDR3 spans 13 residues. CDR1 is ENHRY, CDR2 SYGVKD, per germline. CDR3 loop: CAISETVQETQYF. In DNA form, the CDR3 reads TGTGCCATCAGTGAAACGGTCCAAGAGACCCAGTACTTC.

In its sample, this clonotype was seen a few times. V is TRBV29-1 and J is TRBJ2-2, with D possibly TRBD2 on 5 matching bases. Germline lookup yields CDR1 SQVTM and CDR2 ANQGSEA. The V end lost 6 bases, the J end lost 2 bases, and 10 bases lay between the germline ends. This CDR3 contains 13 residues. The CDR3 protein is CSVGEPNTGELFF. The CDR3 region has the DNA TGCAGCGTCGGGGAACCAAACACCGGGGAGCTGTTTTTT.